This TCR beta chain was captured in a study of blood T cell repertoires in COVID-19. Repertoires were generated with immunoSEQ multiplex PCR, while TCRdb's copy carries only in-frame clones and drops some. In the table there are some 370,000 clones, under 85% of which are singletons. The V segment lost 3 bases and the J segment 1 base; nucleotides outside the gene matches: 2. This CDR3 comprises 13 residues. The germline V gene has CDR1 DFQATT and CDR2 SNEGSKA (reference sequence). Material: PBMCs or T cells enriched from blood (not recorded which). The rearrangement joins TRBV20-1 to TRBJ1-1; TRBD1 agrees at 7 bases. The origin of this receptor is a woman between 45 and 60 years old who had recovered from COVID-19. The CDR3 loop reads CSASKGANTEAFF. The CDR3 DNA reads as TGCAGTGCTAGTAAGGGGGCGAACACTGAAGCTTTCTTT.